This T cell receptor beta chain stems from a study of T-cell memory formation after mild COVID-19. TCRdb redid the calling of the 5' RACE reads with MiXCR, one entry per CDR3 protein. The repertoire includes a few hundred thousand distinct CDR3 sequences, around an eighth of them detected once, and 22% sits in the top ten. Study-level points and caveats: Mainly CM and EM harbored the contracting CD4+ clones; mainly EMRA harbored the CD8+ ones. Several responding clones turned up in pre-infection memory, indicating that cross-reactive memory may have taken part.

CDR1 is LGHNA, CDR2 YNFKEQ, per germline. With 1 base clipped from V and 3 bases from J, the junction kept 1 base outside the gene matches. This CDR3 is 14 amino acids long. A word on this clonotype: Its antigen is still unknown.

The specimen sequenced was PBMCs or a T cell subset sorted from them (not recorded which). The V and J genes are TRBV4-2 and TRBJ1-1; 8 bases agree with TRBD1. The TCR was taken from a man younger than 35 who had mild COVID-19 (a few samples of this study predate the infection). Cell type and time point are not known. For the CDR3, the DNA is TGTGCCAGCAGCCAAGGACAGGGGTACACTGAAGCTTTCTTT. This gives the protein CASSQGQGYTEAFF.